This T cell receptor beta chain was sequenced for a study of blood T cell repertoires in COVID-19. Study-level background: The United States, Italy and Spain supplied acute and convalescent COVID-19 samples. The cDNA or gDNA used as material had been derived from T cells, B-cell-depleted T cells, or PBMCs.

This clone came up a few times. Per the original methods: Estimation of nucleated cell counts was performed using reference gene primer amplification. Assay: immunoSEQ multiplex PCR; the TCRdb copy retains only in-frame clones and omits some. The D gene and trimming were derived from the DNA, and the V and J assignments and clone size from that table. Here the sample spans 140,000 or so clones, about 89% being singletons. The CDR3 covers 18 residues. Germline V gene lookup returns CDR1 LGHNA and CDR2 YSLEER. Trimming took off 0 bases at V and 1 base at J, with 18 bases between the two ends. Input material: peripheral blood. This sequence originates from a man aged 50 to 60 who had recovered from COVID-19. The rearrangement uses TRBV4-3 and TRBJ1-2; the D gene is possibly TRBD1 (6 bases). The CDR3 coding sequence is TGCGCCAGCAGCCAAGAGTATTTTCGGGACAAAAGTAACTATGGCTACACCTTC. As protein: CASSQEYFRDKSNYGYTF.